One and the same sample provided the 21 T cell receptor beta chains below, sequenced in a study of blood T cells in healthy people across ages. A sample-barcoded 5' primer and a J-beta primer mix were used in a second PCR of roughly 6 to 11 cycles. MiXCR, applied by TCRdb to the 5' RACE reads, yields one record per CDR3 protein. This table holds hundreds of thousands of distinct CDR3 sequences, 20% to 25% found once. The sequencing sample was made of blood. These receptors were taken from a man between 70 and 80 years old in good health.

Here the CDR3 reads CASSIGRPYNEQFF. The CDR3 DNA reads TGTGCCAGTAGTATAGGGCGACCCTACAATGAGCAGTTCTTC. The rearrangement links TRBV19 to TRBJ2-1; D ambiguous. Germline CDR1 LNHDA, CDR2 SQIVND (reference sequence). This CDR3 is 14 amino acids long. V gave up 1 base and J gave up 2 bases, with 6 bases separating them.

This clonotype showed up just a few times. The rearrangement links TRBV11-1 to TRBJ2-1; TRBD1 is a possible D gene (6 bases). The V gene's germline CDR1 is SGHAT and CDR2 FQDESV (reference sequence). V was cut by 3 bases and J by 2 bases, with 11 bases left in between. The CDR3 totals 15 residues. Here the CDR3 reads CASSFDRPTYNEQFF. The CDR3 bases are TGTGCCAGCAGCTTTGACAGGCCTACCTACAATGAGCAGTTCTTC.

The chain is built from TRBV10-3 and TRBJ2-5; no definite D call. The J call may be incorrect, as the DNA end agrees better with TRBJ2-1. Germline values: CDR1 ENHRY, CDR2 SYGVKD. This CDR3 region has 11 residues. The CDR3: CAISEGVEQFF. The DNA of the CDR3 is TGTGCCATCAGTGAGGGCGTTGAGCAGTTCTTC.

This chain links TRBV10-3 with TRBJ1-3; 7 bases agree with TRBD1. Per the germline V gene, CDR1 is ENHRY and CDR2 is SYGVKD. The ends lost 7 bases at V and 0 bases at J; junction bases unmatched: 6. The CDR3 consists of 15 residues. The CDR3 coding sequence is TGTGCCATCATGCGGGACAGCTACTCTGGAAACACCATATATTTT. Protein product: CAIMRDSYSGNTIYF.

The chain is built from TRBV5-1 and TRBJ1-6; no firm D call. V lost 0 bases to trimming and J lost 7 bases, with 11 bases between them. The CDR3 consists of 15 residues. Per the germline V gene, CDR1 is SGHRS and CDR2 is YFSETQ. The DNA for the CDR3 is TGCGCCAGCAGCTTGGAAGGGAACGGGAATTCACCCCTCCACTTT. Its protein product is CASSLEGNGNSPLHF.

This clonotype was observed a handful of times. The chain links TRBV6-5 to TRBJ1-1; weak D call: TRBD1 (6 bases). Germline values: CDR1 MNHEY, CDR2 SVGAGI. V dropped 1 base and J dropped 3 bases, with 15 bases sitting between them. The CDR3 consists of 16 residues. CDR3 amino acids: CASSYYTMNRDTEAFF. Here the CDR3 DNA reads TGTGCCAGCAGTTACTACACGATGAACAGGGACACTGAAGCTTTCTTT.

This clonotype showed up just a few times. The chain joins TRBV20-1 to TRBJ2-1; the match to TRBD2 covers 8 bases. Germline loops: CDR1 DFQATT, CDR2 SNEGSKA (reference sequence). There are 14 residues in the CDR3. The V segment lost 3 bases and the J segment 7 bases; nucleotides outside the gene matches: 8. The CDR3 protein is CSASTTSGLNEQFF. The CDR3 coding sequence is TGCAGTGCTAGTACCACTAGCGGACTTAATGAGCAGTTCTTC.

This chain uses TRBV10-1 with TRBJ1-1, with 8 positions matching TRBD1. Germline CDR1 reads WNHNN; CDR2 reads SYGVQD (reference sequence). Trimming removed 0 bases from V and 8 bases from J; junction bases left unmatched: 2. The CDR3 extends over 13 amino acids. CDR3 coding DNA: TGCGCCAGCAGTGAGTCCCGGACAGGGGAAGCTTTCTTT. This encodes CASSESRTGEAFF.

This clonotype came up a few times. The rearrangement uses TRBV29-1 and TRBJ1-1, with 7 bases matching TRBD1. The CDR3 is 13 amino acids. CDR1 and CDR2 (germline): SQVTM, ANQGSEA. V lost 6 bases to trimming and J lost 1 base; unmatched junction nucleotides: 5. The CDR3 DNA reads TGCAGCGTGTGGGACAGAGAGAACACTGAAGCTTTCTTT. It specifies CSVWDRENTEAFF.

The J gene is TRBJ2-5, the V gene TRBV5-5; 9 bases are a match to TRBD2. This CDR3 has 15 amino acids. Trimming took 2 bases from V and 3 from J; bases not matched to a gene: 5. Germline loops: CDR1 SGHKS, CDR2 YYEKEE (reference sequence). The CDR3, as DNA: TGTGCCAGCAGCTTTGGGCTAGCGGGGAAAGAGACCCAGTACTTC. It yields the protein CASSFGLAGKETQYF.

Of note for this clonotype: Sequence at one end of the junction differs from germline and may be a read error. The chain recombines TRBV7-2 with TRBJ2-7; D not certain. CDR1 SGHTA and CDR2 FQGNSA come from the germline V gene. The CDR3 runs to 15 residues. The CDR3 protein is CVSSLLGRNSYEQYF. In DNA, the CDR3 is TGTGTCAGCAGCTTATTAGGCAGAAACTCCTACGAGCAGTACTTC.

This clonotype was counted at least ten times. The rearrangement joins TRBV7-9 to TRBJ1-4; D unresolved. Trimming shortened V by 2 bases and J by 7 bases, and 5 bases separated the two germline ends. The germline CDR1 and CDR2 sequences are SEHNR and FQNEAQ (reference sequence). This CDR3 is built from 12 residues. The CDR3 DNA follows: TGTGCCAGCAGCTTACACTCTGAAAAACTGTTTTTT. Translating it yields CASSLHSEKLFF.

This sequence joins TRBV28 and TRBJ2-5; D ambiguous. Trimming took off 4 bases at V and 4 bases at J, with 10 bases between the two ends. This CDR3 spans 13 amino acids. The V gene's germline CDR1 is MDHEN and CDR2 SYDVKM. CDR3 in DNA: TGTGCCAGCAGTTGGTCTAGTCCAGAGACCCAGTACTTC. Translated: CASSWSSPETQYF.

This clonotype was observed at least ten times. The chain uses TRBV18 and TRBJ2-2, with D unclear. Germline V lookup: CDR1 KGHSH, CDR2 LQKENI. This CDR3 comprises 12 residues. Trimming cost V 1 base and J 5 bases, with 2 bases left between them. As DNA, the CDR3 is TGTGCCAGCTCACCACAGACCGGGGAGCTGTTTTTT. Translating gives CASSPQTGELFF.

In its sample, this clonotype was seen a few times. The gene calls are TRBV27 and TRBJ2-7; 11 bases fit TRBD2. CDR3 length: 19 amino acids. The germline CDR1 and CDR2 sequences are MNHEY and SMNVEV (reference sequence). The V and J ends lost 4 bases and 5 bases, in that order; junction bases with no gene match: 19. Here the CDR3 reads CASSSPTGGTSGRIDEQYF. The DNA for the CDR3 is TGTGCCAGCAGTTCCCCAACAGGGGGAACTAGCGGGAGAATCGACGAGCAGTACTTC.

A few counts support this clonotype. V and J are TRBV29-1 and TRBJ2-5, with 9 positions matching TRBD1. In germline, CDR1 is SQVTM, CDR2 ANQGSEA. With 6 bases clipped from V and 4 bases from J, the junction kept 18 bases outside the gene matches. The CDR3 has 17 amino acids. The DNA for the CDR3 is TGCAGCGTACCTCGAAGTCCCGGGACAGGGAACCGAGAGACCCAGTACTTC. Amino acid sequence: CSVPRSPGTGNRETQYF.

V and J are TRBV11-2 and TRBJ1-5; unclear D gene. CDR1 and CDR2 (germline): SGHAT, FQNNGV. The ends were cut back, 2 bases at V and 3 bases at J, with 5 bases in the middle. The CDR3 consists of 13 residues. CDR3: CASSLNINQPQHF. DNA for the CDR3: TGTGCCAGCAGCTTAAACATCAATCAGCCCCAGCATTTT. Complete variable domain (other parts from reference TRBV11-2 and TRBJ1-5): EAGVAQSPRYKIIEKRQSVAFWCNPISGHATLYWYQQILGQGPKLLIQFQNNGVVDDSQLPKDRFSAERLKGVDSTLKIQPAKLEDSAVYLCASSLNINQPQHFGDGTRLSIL.

Ten or more counts support this clonotype. V is TRBV28 and J is TRBJ1-2, with TRBD1 as a possible D gene (6 bases). V shed 8 bases and J shed 4 bases, with 14 bases lying between them. The germline gives CDR1 MDHEN, CDR2 SYDVKM. This CDR3 spans 13 amino acids. Written as DNA, the CDR3 is TGTGCCAGCCGGGACAAAGTTGCCTATGGCTACACCTTC. This sequence encodes CASRDKVAYGYTF.

The rearrangement uses TRBV11-3 and TRBJ2-1; the match to TRBD2 covers 7 bases. The CDR3 covers 16 residues. Germline V lookup: CDR1 SGHNT, CDR2 YENEEA. Germline trimming cut 5 bases from V and 1 base from J; bases unmatched to any gene: 8. The CDR3 nucleotides read TGTGCCAGCAGCGTCGGCGGGAGTGCATCCTACAATGAGCAGTTCTTC. This gives the protein CASSVGGSASYNEQFF.

This clonotype has at least ten counts. The rearrangement links TRBV12-3 or TRBV12-4 to TRBJ2-1; D is unclear. V lost 6 bases and J lost 4, with 10 bases in between. CDR3 length equals 13 residues. The chain's CDR3 is CASSRDRYNEQFF. In nucleotides, the CDR3 is TGTGCCAGCAGCAGAGACCGATACAATGAGCAGTTCTTC.

The table lists this clonotype with a few counts. The V and J genes are TRBV20-1 and TRBJ2-4, with TRBD1 identical over 8 bases. The V gene's germline CDR1 is DFQATT and CDR2 SNEGSKA (reference sequence). The CDR3 is made up of 19 amino acids. The ends lost 2 bases at V and 1 base at J; junction bases unmatched: 16. The CDR3 DNA is TGCAGTGCTAGACCTCGTCTCCAACAGGGGGTGTCGGCCAAAAACATTCAGTACTTC. Its translation: CSARPRLQQGVSAKNIQYF.